Presented here are 25 T cell receptor beta chains from one specimen sequenced in a study of lymphopenia after photon versus proton radiotherapy. Here immunoSEQ multiplex PCR was the method, and the copy in TCRdb shows in-frame clones only, minus some. This sample yields 75,000 to 95,000 clones, of which over 70% are seen a single time; approximately 1.4% belongs to the top ten. The material sequenced was peripheral blood, taken from a patient treated with proton-based radiotherapy. The receptors here all came from a man aged 55 to 69 with pancreatic cancer.

The CDR3 here is CASSQGDRGQPQHF. CDR3 DNA sequence: TGCGCCAGCAGCCAAGGGGACAGGGGTCAGCCCCAGCATTTT. The genes are TRBV4-1 and TRBJ1-5; 10 bases line up with TRBD1. This CDR3 is built from 14 residues. The germline gives CDR1 MGHRA, CDR2 YSYEKL. Losses at the gene ends were 1 base for V and 6 bases for J; bases not matched to a gene: 0.

This sequence joins TRBV5-6 and TRBJ2-7; 9 bases fit TRBD1. Per the germline V gene, CDR1 is SGHDT and CDR2 is YYEEEE. The V gene end was trimmed by 2 bases and the J gene end by 7 bases; junction bases not matched to a gene: 13. This CDR3 comprises 16 residues. The CDR3: CASSFLGTGRLLEQYF. The CDR3 nucleotides read TGTGCCAGCAGCTTTTTAGGGACAGGGCGATTATTGGAGCAGTACTTC.

The CDR3 loop reads CASGHRSLTGELFF. DNA of the CDR3: TGTGCCAGCGGGCATAGGTCGCTCACCGGGGAGCTGTTTTTT. The chain combines TRBV7-3 with TRBJ2-2; D is undetermined. Germline lookup yields CDR1 SGHTA and CDR2 FQGTGA. CDR3 length: 14 amino acids. V gave up 8 bases and J gave up 4 bases, with 14 bases separating them.

This chain uses TRBV28 with TRBJ2-5, with no clear D. Deletions cut 4 bases from V and 2 bases from J, with 2 bases between. CDR3 length equals 11 residues. Germline V gene sequence: CDR1 MDHEN, CDR2 SYDVKM. CDR3 sequence reads: CASSSQETQYF. The CDR3 DNA sequence: TGTGCCAGCAGTTCTCAAGAGACCCAGTACTTC.

V usage is TRBV11-2 and J usage is TRBJ2-1; possibly TRBD1 for D (6 bases). This CDR3 has 16 amino acids. Germline V CDR1 and CDR2: SGHAT, FQNNGV. V was clipped by 0 bases and J by 6 bases, with 15 bases between them. CDR3 region: CASSLEWGQLSNEQFF. The CDR3 DNA reads as TGTGCCAGCAGCTTAGAGTGGGGGCAGCTGTCCAATGAGCAGTTCTTC.

J is TRBJ2-7 and V is TRBV6-5; D may be TRBD2 (6 bases). Trimming took 2 bases from V and 3 from J, leaving 14 bases between them. The germline gives CDR1 MNHEY, CDR2 SVGAGI. This CDR3 is 15 amino acids long. CDR3: CASSYQTSLGYEQYF. The DNA of the CDR3 is TGTGCCAGCAGTTACCAGACTAGTTTAGGCTACGAGCAGTACTTC.

The chain couples TRBV27 to TRBJ2-1, with D tentatively TRBD1 or TRBD2 (5 bases each). V was shortened by 3 bases and J by 4 bases, with 7 bases between the two germline ends. Germline-derived CDR1 and CDR2 are MNHEY and SMNVEV (reference sequence). The CDR3 spans 13 residues. The CDR3 sequence is CASSFEGYNEQFF. In nucleotides, the CDR3 is TGTGCCAGCAGTTTCGAGGGGTACAATGAGCAGTTCTTC.

This clone was detected a few times. The J gene is TRBJ1-5, the V gene TRBV5-1; 9 nucleotides line up with TRBD1. CDR3 length: 14 amino acids. Germline V gene lookup returns CDR1 SGHRS and CDR2 YFSETQ. Trimming cost V 4 bases and J 4 bases; bases outside gene matches: 3. CDR3 protein: CASSPGQGNQPQHF. CDR3 in DNA: TGCGCCAGCAGCCCGGGACAGGGAAATCAGCCCCAGCATTTT. The variable domain in full, with the rest retrieved from reference TRBV5-1 and TRBJ1-5, is KAGVTQTPRYLIKTRGQQVTLSCSPISGHRSVSWYQQTPGQGLQFLFEYFSETQRNKGNFPGRFSGRQFSNSRSEMNVSTLELGDSALYLCASSPGQGNQPQHFGDGTRLSIL.

V gene TRBV7-9 combines with J gene TRBJ1-5; 10 nucleotides align to TRBD1. The germline V gene has CDR1 SEHNR and CDR2 FQNEAQ (reference sequence). The V gene end was trimmed by 0 bases and the J gene end by 2 bases; junction bases not matched to a gene: 1. This CDR3 comprises 16 residues. Here the CDR3 DNA reads TGTGCCAGCAGCTTAGCGGGGACAGGGGGCAATCAGCCCCAGCATTTT. This codes for CASSLAGTGGNQPQHF.

V and J are TRBV29-1 and TRBJ1-1, with D perhaps TRBD1 (6 bases). Trimming cost V 7 bases and J 1 base, with 19 bases left between them. The germline V gene encodes CDR1 SQVTM and CDR2 ANQGSEA. The CDR3 spans 15 residues. The chain's CDR3 is CSASRGARKNTEAFF. The CDR3, as DNA: TGCAGCGCCTCAAGGGGGGCGCGAAAGAACACTGAAGCTTTCTTT.

This sequence joins TRBV28 and TRBJ2-7, with TRBD1 matching over 11 bases. The germline gives CDR1 MDHEN, CDR2 SYDVKM. Germline trimming cut 4 bases from V and 4 bases from J; bases unmatched to any gene: 12. The CDR3 spans 17 residues. The DNA of the CDR3 is TGTGCCAGCAGTTACATAATCGGGACAGGGGGGAATTACGAGCAGTACTTC. Residues: CASSYIIGTGGNYEQYF.

This clone was recorded a few times. This rearrangement joins TRBV11-2 to TRBJ1-2; 12 bases map to TRBD1. The CDR3 consists of 17 residues. V lost 4 bases and J lost 3; bases outside the gene matches: 9. From germline, CDR1 is SGHAT and CDR2 FQNNGV. The CDR3 sequence is CASSSIGTGGYDYGYTF. DNA for the CDR3: TGTGCCAGCAGCTCGATCGGGACAGGGGGCTACGACTATGGCTACACCTTC.

V and J are TRBV18 and TRBJ2-2; no definite D call. The CDR3 is made up of 15 amino acids. The germline V and J ends were trimmed by 6 bases and 0 bases, with 11 bases remaining between them. Germline V CDR1 and CDR2: KGHSH, LQKENI. The CDR3 spells CASSPSSANTGELFF. As DNA, the CDR3 is TGTGCCAGCTCCCCTTCTTCTGCGAACACCGGGGAGCTGTTTTTT.

V usage is TRBV5-1 and J usage is TRBJ2-7; D might be TRBD2 (5 bases). V gave up 3 bases and J gave up 3 bases, with 10 bases separating them. The length of the CDR3 is 13 residues. Germline CDR1 reads SGHRS; CDR2 reads YFSETQ. The DNA of the CDR3 is TGCGCCAGCAGCTCGACGAGGGACTACGAGCAGTACTTC. It yields the protein CASSSTRDYEQYF.

The genes are TRBV7-8 and TRBJ1-5; perhaps TRBD1 as D (5 bases). This CDR3 spans 15 amino acids. Looked up from germline, CDR1 is SGHVS and CDR2 is FQNEAQ. V gave up 5 bases and J gave up 7 bases, with 18 bases separating them. The CDR3 region is CASSPKWRGGQPQHF. The CDR3 DNA sequence: TGTGCCAGCAGCCCTAAGTGGAGGGGTGGACAGCCCCAGCATTTT. Full variable domain (missing parts from reference TRBV7-8 and TRBJ1-5): GAGVSQSPRYKVAKRGQDVALRCDPISGHVSLFWYQQALGQGPEFLTYFQNEAQLDKSGLPSDRFFAERPEGSVSTLKIQRTQQEDSAVYLCASSPKWRGGQPQHFGDGTRLSIL.

This rearrangement joins TRBV19 to TRBJ1-5; D possibly corresponds to TRBD1 (6 bases). The CDR3 sequence is 14 residues long. CDR1 LNHDA and CDR2 SQIVND come from the germline V gene (reference sequence). V was clipped by 9 bases and J by 1 base, with 13 bases between them. Here the CDR3 reads CASALDRSNQPQHF. In DNA form, the CDR3 reads TGTGCCAGCGCCCTCGACAGGAGCAATCAGCCCCAGCATTTT.

Here the CDR3 reads CASSLAQDNEKLFF. CDR3 bases: TGCGCCAGCAGCTTGGCCCAGGATAATGAAAAACTGTTTTTT. The V gene is TRBV5-1, the J gene TRBJ1-4; no reliable D call. The V and J ends lost 0 bases and 4 bases respectively, with 7 bases between them. CDR1 and CDR2 from the germline V gene are SGHRS and YFSETQ. The CDR3 loop spans 14 amino acids.

The chain uses TRBV28 and TRBJ1-2; the match to TRBD1 covers 8 bases. Germline trimming cut 5 bases from V and 2 bases from J; bases unmatched to any gene: 4. Per the germline V gene, CDR1 is MDHEN and CDR2 is SYDVKM. CDR3 size: 14 residues. CDR3 in amino acids: CASSPRQGNYGYTF. The CDR3 DNA follows: TGTGCCAGCAGTCCTAGACAGGGGAACTATGGCTACACCTTC.

This chain connects TRBV6-5 to TRBJ1-2; 8 bases agree with TRBD1. CDR1 MNHEY and CDR2 SVGAGI come from the germline V gene. This CDR3 region has 13 residues. The junction had 3 bases not matched to a gene; V was cut back by 6 bases and J by 3 bases. CDR3 DNA sequence: TGTGCCAGCAGCATACAGGGGGACTATGGCTACACCTTC. This gives the protein CASSIQGDYGYTF.

V usage is TRBV18 and J usage is TRBJ2-1; TRBD2 matches at 10 bases. The CDR3 covers 15 residues. V shed 2 bases and J 7 bases; nucleotides not matched to a gene: 5. Germline values: CDR1 KGHSH, CDR2 LQKENI. CDR3 in amino acids: CASSPIAGGGNEQFF. In DNA form, the CDR3 reads TGTGCCAGCTCACCAATAGCGGGAGGAGGGAATGAGCAGTTCTTC.

This rearrangement joins TRBV27 to TRBJ2-1, with TRBD2 matching over 10 bases. The CDR3 is 16 amino acids. Germline V gene lookup returns CDR1 MNHEY and CDR2 SMNVEV (reference sequence). V lost 3 bases to trimming and J lost 3 bases; unmatched junction nucleotides: 5. Here the CDR3 DNA reads TGTGCCAGCAGTTTGGCAGCGGGGGGGGGCTACAATGAGCAGTTCTTC. Its protein is CASSLAAGGGYNEQFF.

The J gene is TRBJ2-6, the V gene TRBV2; D is possibly TRBD1 (5 bases). Germline V CDR1 and CDR2: SNHLY, FYNNEI. The germline V and J ends were trimmed by 6 bases and 1 base, with 10 bases remaining between them. The length of the CDR3 is 15 residues. CDR3 in amino acids: CASSPDSSGANVLTF. The DNA of the CDR3 is TGTGCCAGCAGCCCCGACAGTTCTGGGGCCAACGTCCTGACTTTC.

This chain joins TRBV30 and TRBJ2-5, with 7 nucleotides matching TRBD1. This CDR3 is built from 14 residues. The J segment lost 5 bases and the V segment lost 3 bases, leaving 9 bases of the junction unmatched. Per the germline V gene, CDR1 is GTSNPN and CDR2 is SVGIG (reference sequence). CDR3 DNA: TGTGCCTGGAGGACCGGGACAGACGGGGAGACCCAGTACTTC. Protein: CAWRTGTDGETQYF.

This clone was seen a single time. This sequence joins TRBV7-6 and TRBJ2-6; unclear D gene. Germline V gene data show CDR1 as SGHVS and CDR2 as FNYEAQ. The CDR3 is made up of 17 amino acids. Trimming pared 1 base from V and 0 bases from J, leaving 10 bases between. The DNA for the CDR3 is TGTGCCAGCAGCTTAGGGACGGCTAACTCTGGGGCCAACGTCCTGACTTTC. It specifies CASSLGTANSGANVLTF.

The rearrangement links TRBV28 to TRBJ1-4; D is unresolved. Germline V lookup: CDR1 MDHEN, CDR2 SYDVKM. This CDR3 comprises 14 residues. V lost 5 bases, J lost 7 bases, and 14 bases lay in between. CDR3 sequence: CASSLPNTGEKLFF. Here the CDR3 DNA reads TGTGCCAGCAGTCTACCGAACACGGGTGAAAAACTGTTTTTT.